The subject of this entry is one T cell receptor (beta chain). Its matching antigen is unknown. The sample comes from a study of a mutant IDH1 vaccine in newly diagnosed glioma. Turning to the study itself: Eight vaccine injections were given to patients in weeks 1, 3, 5, 7, 11, 15, 19 and 23. Most had both radiotherapy and temozolomide beforehand; others had only one.

Here immunoSEQ multiplex PCR was the method, and the copy in TCRdb shows in-frame clones only, minus some. The data show about 36,000 clones, about four fifths seen once. The time point here: week 11, during vaccination. Topical imiquimod was applied with each vaccine dose, which held 300 ug of mutant IDH1 20-mer peptide. Donors harbored newly found WHO grade 3 or 4 IDH1-mutant, ATRX-lost astrocytomas. The germline V gene has CDR1 LGHNA and CDR2 YNFKEQ. V shed 2 bases, J shed 6 bases, and the junction held 7 bases outside the gene matches. CDR3 length: 17 residues. This specimen was peripheral blood mononuclear cells (PBMCs), taken from a glioma patient whose treatment included an IDH1 peptide vaccine. The chain recombines TRBV4-2 with TRBJ2-3; 14 bases agree with TRBD2. The receptor was isolated from a woman in her twenties or thirties with glioma. Some clones in this sample may be carry-over from other donors' samples. CDR3: CASSQQPGLAGADTQYF. Here the CDR3 DNA reads TGTGCCAGCAGCCAACAACCGGGACTAGCGGGAGCGGATACGCAGTATTTT.